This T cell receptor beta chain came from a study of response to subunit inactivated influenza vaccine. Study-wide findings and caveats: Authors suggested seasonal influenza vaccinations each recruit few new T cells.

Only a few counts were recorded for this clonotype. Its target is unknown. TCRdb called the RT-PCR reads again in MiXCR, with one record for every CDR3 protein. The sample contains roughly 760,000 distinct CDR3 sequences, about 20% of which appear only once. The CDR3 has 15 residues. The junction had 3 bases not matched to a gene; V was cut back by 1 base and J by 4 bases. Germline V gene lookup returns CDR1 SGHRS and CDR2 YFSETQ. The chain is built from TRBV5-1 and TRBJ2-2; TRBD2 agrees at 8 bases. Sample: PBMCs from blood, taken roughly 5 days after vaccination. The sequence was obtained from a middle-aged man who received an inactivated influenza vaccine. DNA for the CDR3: TGCGCCAGCAGCTTGTTAGCGGGGAGCACCGGGGAGCTGTTTTTT. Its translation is CASSLLAGSTGELFF.